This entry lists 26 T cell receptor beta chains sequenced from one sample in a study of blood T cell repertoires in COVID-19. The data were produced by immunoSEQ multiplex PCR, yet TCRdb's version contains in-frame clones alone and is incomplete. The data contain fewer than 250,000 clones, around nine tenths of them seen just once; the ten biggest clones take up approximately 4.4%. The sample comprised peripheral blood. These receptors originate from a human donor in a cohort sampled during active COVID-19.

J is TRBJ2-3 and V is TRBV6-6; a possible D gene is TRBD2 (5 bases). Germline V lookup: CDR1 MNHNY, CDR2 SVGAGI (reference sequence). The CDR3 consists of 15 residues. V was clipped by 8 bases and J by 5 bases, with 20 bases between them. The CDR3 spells CASSARAQVIDTQYF. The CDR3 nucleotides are TGTGCCAGCTCCGCGAGGGCGCAGGTGATAGATACGCAGTATTTT.

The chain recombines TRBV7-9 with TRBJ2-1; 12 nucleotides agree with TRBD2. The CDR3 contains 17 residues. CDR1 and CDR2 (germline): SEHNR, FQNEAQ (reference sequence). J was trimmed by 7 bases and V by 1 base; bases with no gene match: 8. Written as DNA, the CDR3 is TGTGCCAGCAGCTTAGGGGCTAGCGGGAGGGCCACGAATGAGCAGTTCTTC. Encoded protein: CASSLGASGRATNEQFF.

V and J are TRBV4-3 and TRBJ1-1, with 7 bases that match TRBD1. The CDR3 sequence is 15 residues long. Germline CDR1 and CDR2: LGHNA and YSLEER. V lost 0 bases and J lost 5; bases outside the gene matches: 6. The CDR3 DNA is TGCGCCAGCAGCCAAGAAGAGGGGGCAGGTACTGAAGCTTTCTTT. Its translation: CASSQEEGAGTEAFF.

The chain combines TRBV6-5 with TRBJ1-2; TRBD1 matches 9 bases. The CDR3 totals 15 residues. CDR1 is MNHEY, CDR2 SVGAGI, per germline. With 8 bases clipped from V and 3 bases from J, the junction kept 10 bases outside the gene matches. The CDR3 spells CASALKQGAYYGYTF. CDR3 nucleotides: TGTGCCAGCGCCCTTAAACAGGGGGCTTACTATGGCTACACCTTC.

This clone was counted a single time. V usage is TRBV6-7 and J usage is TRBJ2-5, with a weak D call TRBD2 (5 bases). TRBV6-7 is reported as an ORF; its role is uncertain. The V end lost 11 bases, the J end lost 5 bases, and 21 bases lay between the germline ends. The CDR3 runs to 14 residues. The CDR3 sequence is CAFTPGMGYETQYF. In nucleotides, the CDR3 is TGTGCCTTCACACCCGGGATGGGGTATGAGACCCAGTACTTC.

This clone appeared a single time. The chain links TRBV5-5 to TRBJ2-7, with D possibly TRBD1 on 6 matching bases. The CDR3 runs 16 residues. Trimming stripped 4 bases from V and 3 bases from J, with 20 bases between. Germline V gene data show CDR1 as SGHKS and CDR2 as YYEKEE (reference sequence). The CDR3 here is CASSPQGTGRGYEQYF. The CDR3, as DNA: TGTGCCAGCAGCCCCCAGGGAACAGGGAGAGGCTACGAGCAGTACTTC.

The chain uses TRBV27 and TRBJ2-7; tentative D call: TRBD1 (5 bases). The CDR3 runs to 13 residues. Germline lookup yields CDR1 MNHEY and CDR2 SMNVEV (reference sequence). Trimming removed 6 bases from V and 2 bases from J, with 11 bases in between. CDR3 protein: CASSKQETYEQYF. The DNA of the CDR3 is TGTGCCAGCAGCAAACAGGAAACCTACGAGCAGTACTTC.

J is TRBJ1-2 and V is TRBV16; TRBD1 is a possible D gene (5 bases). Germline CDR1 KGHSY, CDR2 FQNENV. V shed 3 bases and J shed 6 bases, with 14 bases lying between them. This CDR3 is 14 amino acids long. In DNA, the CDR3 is TGTGCCAGCAGCCACCGCGGGACGGATCATGGCTACACCTTC. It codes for CASSHRGTDHGYTF. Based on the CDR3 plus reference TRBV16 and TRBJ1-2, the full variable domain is GEEVAQTPKHLVRGEGQKAKLYCAPIKGHSYVFWYQQVLKNEFKFLISFQNENVFDETGMPKERFSAKCLPNSPCSLEIQATKLEDSAVYFCASSHRGTDHGYTFGSGTRLTVV.

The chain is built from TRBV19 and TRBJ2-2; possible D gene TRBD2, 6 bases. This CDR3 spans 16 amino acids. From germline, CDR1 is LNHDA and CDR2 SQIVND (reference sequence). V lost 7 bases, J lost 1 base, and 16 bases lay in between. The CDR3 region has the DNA TGTGCCAGTATAGCTCAAGGAGGGAGGAACACCGGGGAGCTGTTTTTT. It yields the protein CASIAQGGRNTGELFF.

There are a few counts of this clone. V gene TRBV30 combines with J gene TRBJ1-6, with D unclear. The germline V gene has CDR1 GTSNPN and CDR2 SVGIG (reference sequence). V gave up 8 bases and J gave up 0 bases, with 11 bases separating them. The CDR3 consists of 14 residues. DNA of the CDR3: TGTGCCGCCCGAGGGAGCTCCTATAATTCACCCCTCCACTTT. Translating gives CAARGSSYNSPLHF. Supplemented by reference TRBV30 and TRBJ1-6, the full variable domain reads SQTIHQWPATLVQPVGSPLSLECTVEGTSNPNLYWYRQAAGRGLQLLFYSVGIGQISSEVPQNLSASRPQDRQFILSSKKLLLSDSGFYLCAARGSSYNSPLHFGNGTRLTVT.

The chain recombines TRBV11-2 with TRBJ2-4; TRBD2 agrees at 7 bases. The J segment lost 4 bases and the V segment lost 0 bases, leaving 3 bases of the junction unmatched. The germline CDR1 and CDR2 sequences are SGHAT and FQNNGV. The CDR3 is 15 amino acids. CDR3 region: CASSLDGGGKNIQYF. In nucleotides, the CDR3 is TGTGCCAGCAGCTTAGATGGGGGGGGGAAAAACATTCAGTACTTC.

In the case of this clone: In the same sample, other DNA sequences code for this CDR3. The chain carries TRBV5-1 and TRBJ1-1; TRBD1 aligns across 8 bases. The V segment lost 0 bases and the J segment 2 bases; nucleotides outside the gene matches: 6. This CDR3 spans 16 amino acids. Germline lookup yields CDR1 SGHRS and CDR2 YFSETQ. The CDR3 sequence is CASSLGGQGGNTEAFF. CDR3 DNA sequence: TGCGCCAGCAGCTTGGGAGGACAGGGAGGCAACACTGAAGCTTTCTTT.

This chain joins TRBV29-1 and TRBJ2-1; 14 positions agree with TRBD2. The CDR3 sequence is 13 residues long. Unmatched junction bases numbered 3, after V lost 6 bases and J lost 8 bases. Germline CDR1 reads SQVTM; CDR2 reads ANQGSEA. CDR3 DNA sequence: TGCAGCGTCGGGACTAGCGGGAGAGATGAGCAGTTCTTC. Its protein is CSVGTSGRDEQFF.

The CDR3 region has the DNA TGTGCCAGCAGTCGGGACAGGGTTTATGGCTACACCTTC. Protein sequence: CASSRDRVYGYTF. This chain connects TRBV12-3 or TRBV12-4 to TRBJ1-2; 9 nucleotides align to TRBD1. Trimming at V came to 5 bases and at J to 5 bases, leaving 3 bases not matched to a gene. CDR3 length: 13 amino acids.

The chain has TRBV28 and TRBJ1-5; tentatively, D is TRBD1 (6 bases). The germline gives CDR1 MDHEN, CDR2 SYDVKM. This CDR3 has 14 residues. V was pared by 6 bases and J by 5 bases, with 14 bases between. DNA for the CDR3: TGTGCCAGCAGCACACAGGGCGCCTATCAGCCCCAGCATTTT. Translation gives CASSTQGAYQPQHF.

CDR3 in amino acids: CASSPPTGTGDHEQYF. The CDR3 DNA sequence: TGTGCCAGCTCACCGCCCACCGGGACAGGGGACCACGAGCAGTACTTC. The rearrangement joins TRBV18 to TRBJ2-7; 10 nucleotides align to TRBD1. The V and J ends lost 3 bases and 5 bases, in that order; junction bases with no gene match: 10. CDR1 KGHSH and CDR2 LQKENI come from the germline V gene. The CDR3 runs to 16 residues.

CDR3 bases: TGTGCCAGCAGCTTAGCCCCGGGGGGGCGCGACACCGGGGAGCTGTTTTTT. Residues: CASSLAPGGRDTGELFF. This sequence joins TRBV7-6 and TRBJ2-2; 8 bases map to TRBD2. V shed 0 bases, J shed 3 bases, and the junction held 6 bases outside the gene matches. The CDR3 covers 17 residues. The V gene's germline CDR1 is SGHVS and CDR2 FNYEAQ.

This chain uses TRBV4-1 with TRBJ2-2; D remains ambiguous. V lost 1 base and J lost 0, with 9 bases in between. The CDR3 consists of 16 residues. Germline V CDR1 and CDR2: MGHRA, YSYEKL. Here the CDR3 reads CASSQVRIPNTGELFF. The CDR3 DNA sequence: TGCGCCAGCAGCCAAGTCAGAATACCGAACACCGGGGAGCTGTTTTTT.

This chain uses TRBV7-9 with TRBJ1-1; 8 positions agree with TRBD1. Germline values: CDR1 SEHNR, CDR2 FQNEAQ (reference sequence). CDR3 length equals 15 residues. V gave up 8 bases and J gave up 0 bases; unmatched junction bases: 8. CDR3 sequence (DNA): TGTGCCAGCCTTAGCTGGACAGGGATGAACACTGAAGCTTTCTTT. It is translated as CASLSWTGMNTEAFF. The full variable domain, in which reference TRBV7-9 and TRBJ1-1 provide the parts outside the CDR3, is DTGVSQNPRHKITKRGQNVTFRCDPISEHNRLYWYRQTLGQGPEFLTYFQNEAQLEKSRLLSDRFSAERPKGSFSTLEIQRTEQGDSAMYLCASLSWTGMNTEAFFGQGTRLTVV.

The CDR3 here is CASSLRGTTYTDTQYF. The CDR3 region has the DNA TGTGCCAGCAGTCTTCGCGGGACTACCTACACAGATACGCAGTATTTT. V usage is TRBV6-2 or TRBV6-3 and J usage is TRBJ2-3; 7 bases are a match to TRBD2. From germline, CDR1 is MNHEY and CDR2 SVGEGT. V dropped 5 bases and J dropped 2; count of bases not matched to a gene: 10. The CDR3 length is 16 residues.

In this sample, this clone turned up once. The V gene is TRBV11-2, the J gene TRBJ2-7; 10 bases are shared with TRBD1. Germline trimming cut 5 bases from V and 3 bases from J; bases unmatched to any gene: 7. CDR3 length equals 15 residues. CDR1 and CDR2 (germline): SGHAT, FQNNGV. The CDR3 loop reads CASSKAGQGFYEQYF. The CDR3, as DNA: TGTGCCAGCAGCAAAGCGGGACAGGGGTTCTACGAGCAGTACTTC. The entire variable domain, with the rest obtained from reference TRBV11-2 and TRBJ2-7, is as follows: EAGVAQSPRYKIIEKRQSVAFWCNPISGHATLYWYQQILGQGPKLLIQFQNNGVVDDSQLPKDRFSAERLKGVDSTLKIQPAKLEDSAVYLCASSKAGQGFYEQYFGPGTRLTVT.

This CDR3 is CASREGTFSYEQYF. The CDR3 DNA follows: TGCGCCAGCAGGGAAGGGACATTCTCCTACGAGCAGTACTTC. The rearrangement uses TRBV5-1 and TRBJ2-7, with TRBD1 as a possible D gene (6 bases). Germline V lookup: CDR1 SGHRS, CDR2 YFSETQ. V was pared by 5 bases and J by 0 bases, with 12 bases between. The CDR3 totals 14 residues.

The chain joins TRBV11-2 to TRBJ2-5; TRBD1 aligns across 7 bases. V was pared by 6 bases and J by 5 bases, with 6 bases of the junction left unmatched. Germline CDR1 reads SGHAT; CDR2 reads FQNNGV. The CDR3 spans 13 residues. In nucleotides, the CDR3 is TGTGCCAGCAGTCAAGACAGGGCCGAGACCCAGTACTTC. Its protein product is CASSQDRAETQYF.

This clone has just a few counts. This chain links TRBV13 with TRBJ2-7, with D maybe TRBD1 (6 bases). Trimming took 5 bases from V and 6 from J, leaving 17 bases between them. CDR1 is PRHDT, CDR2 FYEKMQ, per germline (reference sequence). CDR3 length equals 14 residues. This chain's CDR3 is CASSPDRLPSEQYF. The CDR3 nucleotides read TGTGCCAGCAGCCCTGACAGGTTGCCGTCCGAGCAGTACTTC.

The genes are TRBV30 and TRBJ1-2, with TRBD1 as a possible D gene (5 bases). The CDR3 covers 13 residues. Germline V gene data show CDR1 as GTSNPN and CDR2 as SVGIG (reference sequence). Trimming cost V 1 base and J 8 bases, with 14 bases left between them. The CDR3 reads CAWSEGGVGGYTF. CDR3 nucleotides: TGTGCCTGGAGTGAGGGAGGGGTTGGGGGCTACACCTTC.

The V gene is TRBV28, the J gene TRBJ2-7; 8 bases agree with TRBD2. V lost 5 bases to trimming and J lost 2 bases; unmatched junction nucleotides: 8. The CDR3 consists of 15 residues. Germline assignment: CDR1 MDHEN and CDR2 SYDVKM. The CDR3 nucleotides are TGTGCCAGCAGTCCCGCCGGGACTAGAGCCTACGAGCAGTACTTC. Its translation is CASSPAGTRAYEQYF.